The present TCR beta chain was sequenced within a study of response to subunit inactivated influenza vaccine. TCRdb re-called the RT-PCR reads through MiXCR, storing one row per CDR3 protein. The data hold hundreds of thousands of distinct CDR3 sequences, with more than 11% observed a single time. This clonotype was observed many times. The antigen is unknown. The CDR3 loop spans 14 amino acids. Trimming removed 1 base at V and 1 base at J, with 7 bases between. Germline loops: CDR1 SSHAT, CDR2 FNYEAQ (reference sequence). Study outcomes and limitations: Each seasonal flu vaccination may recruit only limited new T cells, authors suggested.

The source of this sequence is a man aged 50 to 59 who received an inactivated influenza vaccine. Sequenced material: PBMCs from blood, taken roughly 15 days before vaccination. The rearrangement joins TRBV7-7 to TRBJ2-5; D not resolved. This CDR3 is CASSLDGSQETQYF. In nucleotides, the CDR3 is TGTGCCAGCAGCTTAGACGGCAGCCAAGAGACCCAGTACTTC.